These 8 T cell receptor beta chains came from one sample sequenced in a study of blood T cells in healthy people across ages. PCR was performed a second time for about 7 to 11 cycles using a sample-barcoded 5' primer and a J-beta primer mix. TCRdb fed the 5' RACE reads into MiXCR, producing one record per CDR3 protein. The sample yields around 800,000 distinct CDR3 sequences, 62% seen once. Sample: blood. Receptors were obtained from a man between 25 and 39 years old in good health.

This clonotype came up once. J is TRBJ2-7 and V is TRBV25-1; perhaps TRBD2 as D (6 bases). V was pared by 7 bases and J by 1 base, with 14 bases between. The germline CDR1 and CDR2 sequences are MGHDK and SYGVNS. The CDR3 is made up of 14 amino acids. Written as DNA, the CDR3 is TGTGCCAGCACCCGGGATGGAGGGTCCTACGAGCAGTACTTC. Translating gives CASTRDGGSYEQYF.

This clonotype occurred a few times. V gene TRBV6-5 combines with J gene TRBJ1-2; 9 bases match TRBD1. The CDR3 contains 12 residues. J lost 8 bases, V lost 8 bases, and 6 bases had no gene match. CDR1 is MNHEY and CDR2 is SVGAGI in the germline V gene. CDR3 sequence (DNA): TGTGCCAGCCAAGGGGACAGGGACGGCTACACCTTC. Its translation: CASQGDRDGYTF.

Concerning this clonotype: The junction departs from the called germline gene at one end, perhaps through a read error. The V and J genes are TRBV7-2 and TRBJ2-7; 12 bases line up with TRBD2. Germline V gene lookup returns CDR1 SGHTA and CDR2 FQGNSA. The CDR3 contains 16 residues. CDR3 protein: CVSSLILAGGSYEQYF. In nucleotides, the CDR3 is TGTGTCAGCAGCTTAATACTAGCGGGGGGCTCCTACGAGCAGTACTTC.

The chain employs TRBV20-1 and TRBJ2-7; D is unresolved. The J call could be wrong; TRBJ2-5 is a better fit for the DNA end. Per the germline V gene, CDR1 is DFQATT and CDR2 is SNEGSKA (reference sequence). CDR3 size: 13 residues. This CDR3 reads CSVQLVGQETQYF. In DNA form, the CDR3 reads TGCAGTGTTCAGCTTGTGGGCCAGGAGACCCAGTACTTC.

This chain connects TRBV18 to TRBJ2-1, with 8 positions matching TRBD1. V gave up 5 bases and J gave up 7 bases; unmatched junction bases: 7. The CDR3 extends over 14 amino acids. From germline, CDR1 is KGHSH and CDR2 LQKENI. This chain's CDR3 is CASSGDRGRNEQFF. The CDR3, as DNA: TGTGCCAGCTCAGGCGACAGGGGACGGAATGAGCAGTTCTTC.

The DNA of the CDR3 is TGTGCCAGCAGCCCCCCAGGGGGCCACGAGCAGTACTTC. It is translated as CASSPPGGHEQYF. This chain joins TRBV4-2 and TRBJ2-4; 8 bases line up with TRBD1. The J call is uncertain, as TRBJ2-7 better fits the DNA end. This CDR3 comprises 13 residues. Germline lookup yields CDR1 LGHNA and CDR2 YNFKEQ.

The rearrangement joins TRBV7-8 to TRBJ1-2; D gene uncertain. The V gene lost 1 base and the J gene lost 6 bases, with 15 bases spanning the gap. Per germline, CDR1 SGHVS and CDR2 FQNEAQ. This CDR3 region has 15 residues. This CDR3 is CASSLVGHGRDGYTF. In DNA, the CDR3 is TGTGCCAGCAGCTTAGTCGGCCACGGACGAGATGGCTACACCTTC. The full variable domain, in which reference TRBV7-8 and TRBJ1-2 provide the parts outside the CDR3, is GAGVSQSPRYKVAKRGQDVALRCDPISGHVSLFWYQQALGQGPEFLTYFQNEAQLDKSGLPSDRFFAERPEGSVSTLKIQRTQQEDSAVYLCASSLVGHGRDGYTFGSGTRLTVV.

This clonotype was counted a few times. The V and J genes are TRBV28 and TRBJ2-4; D call uncertain. Near its end, the DNA agrees better with TRBJ2-7, so the J call may be wrong. Germline CDR1 and CDR2: MDHEN and SYDVKM. This CDR3 comprises 15 residues. CDR3 nucleotides: TGTGCCAGCAGTTCAACAGCCCTGGTCGACCGCGAGCAGTACTTC. This encodes CASSSTALVDREQYF.